A selection of T cell receptor beta chains follows, all from one sample in a study of T cells after yellow fever vaccination. MiXCR, run by TCRdb on the 5' RACE reads, gives a single entry per CDR3 protein. The data contain a few hundred thousand distinct CDR3 sequences, 3.5% to 4.5% of them singletons. The specimen comprised PBMCs, sampled 5 days after the yellow fever booster vaccination. All receptors come from a man between 18 and 35 years old who received the YFV17D yellow fever vaccine. CDR3s include the opening cysteine and the closing phenylalanine or tryptophan. The order of the fields is V gene, J gene, CDR3 protein.

>TRBV20-1|TRBJ1-2
CSARRDNYGYTF
>TRBV28|TRBJ2-2
CASSLIDRNTGELFF
>TRBV2|TRBJ2-1
CASVALEGNEQFF
>TRBV18|TRBJ2-2
CASSPPGLMNTGELFF
>TRBV29-1|TRBJ1-1
CSVDWATNTEAFF
>TRBV7-9|TRBJ1-1
CASSLTAEAFF
>TRBV20-1|TRBJ2-5
CSASEAGYFKETQYF
>TRBV27|TRBJ2-7
CASSFLGGYEQYF
>TRBV5-1|TRBJ1-1
CASWAGLNTEAFF
>TRBV29-1|TRBJ1-2
CSVVGRTNYGYTF
>TRBV20-1|TRBJ2-1
CSAIRTTYNEQFF
>TRBV5-1|TRBJ1-6
CASRTDRLYNSPLHF
>TRBV5-5|TRBJ1-1
CASSLQMGMNTEAFF
>TRBV10-3|TRBJ2-2
CATSISTGANTGELFF
>TRBV4-3|TRBJ2-3
CASSQEGWDTQYF
>TRBV7-8|TRBJ1-4
CASSLGNRGAGSEKLFF
>TRBV24-1|TRBJ2-1
CATSDTTSNEQFF
>TRBV29-1|TRBJ2-7
CSVSTDNYYEKYF